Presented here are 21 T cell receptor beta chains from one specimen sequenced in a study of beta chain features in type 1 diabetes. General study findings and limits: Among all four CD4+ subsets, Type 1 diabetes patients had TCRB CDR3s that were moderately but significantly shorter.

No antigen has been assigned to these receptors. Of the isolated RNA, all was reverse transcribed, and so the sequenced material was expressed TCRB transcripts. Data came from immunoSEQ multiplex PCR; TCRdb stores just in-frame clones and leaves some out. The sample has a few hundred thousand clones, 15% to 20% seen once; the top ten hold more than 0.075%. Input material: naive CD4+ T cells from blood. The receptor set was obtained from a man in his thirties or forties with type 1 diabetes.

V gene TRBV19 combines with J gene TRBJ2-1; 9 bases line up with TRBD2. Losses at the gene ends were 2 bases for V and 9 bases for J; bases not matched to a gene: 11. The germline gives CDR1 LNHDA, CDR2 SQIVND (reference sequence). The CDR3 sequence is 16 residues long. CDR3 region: CASSISGLAGRGEQFF. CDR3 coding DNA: TGTGCCAGTAGTATAAGTGGCCTAGCGGGGCGCGGTGAGCAGTTCTTC. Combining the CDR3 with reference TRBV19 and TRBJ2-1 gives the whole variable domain DGGITQSPKYLFRKEGQNVTLSCEQNLNHDAMYWYRQDPGQGLRLIYYSQIVNDFQKGDIAEGYSVSREKKESFPLTVTSAQKNPTAFYLCASSISGLAGRGEQFFGPGTRLTVL.

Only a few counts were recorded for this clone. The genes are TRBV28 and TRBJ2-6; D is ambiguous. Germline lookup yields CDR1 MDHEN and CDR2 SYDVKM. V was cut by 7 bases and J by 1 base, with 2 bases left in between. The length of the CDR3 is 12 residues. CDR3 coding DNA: TGTGCCAGCAATTCTGGGGCCAACGTCCTGACTTTC. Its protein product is CASNSGANVLTF.

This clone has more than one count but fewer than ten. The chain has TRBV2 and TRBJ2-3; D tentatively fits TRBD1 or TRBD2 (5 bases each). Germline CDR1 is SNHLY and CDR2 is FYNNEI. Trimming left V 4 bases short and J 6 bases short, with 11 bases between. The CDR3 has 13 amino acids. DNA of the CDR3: TGTGCCAGCAGTGTCTCGAGGGGCGATACGCAGTATTTT. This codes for CASSVSRGDTQYF.

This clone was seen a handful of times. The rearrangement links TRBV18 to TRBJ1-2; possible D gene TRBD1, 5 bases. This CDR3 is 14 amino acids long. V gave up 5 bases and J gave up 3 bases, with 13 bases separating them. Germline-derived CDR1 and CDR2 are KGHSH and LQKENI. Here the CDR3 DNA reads TGTGCCAGCTCATCTCAGGACATGGACTATGGCTACACCTTC. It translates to CASSSQDMDYGYTF.

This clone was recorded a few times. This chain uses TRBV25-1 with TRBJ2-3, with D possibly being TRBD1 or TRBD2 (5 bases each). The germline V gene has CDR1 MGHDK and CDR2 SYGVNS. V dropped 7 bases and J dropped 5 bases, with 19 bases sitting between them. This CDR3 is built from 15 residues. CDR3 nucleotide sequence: TGTGCCAGCACCACAGGTGCGCCCGGGGAAGATACGCAGTATTTT. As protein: CASTTGAPGEDTQYF.

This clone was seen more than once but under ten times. The CDR3 spells CASSALGSTGELFF. The DNA for the CDR3 is TGTGCCAGCAGCGCCTTGGGTTCTACCGGGGAGCTGTTTTTT. The V gene is TRBV7-9, the J gene TRBJ2-2, with D unresolved. V lost 5 bases and J 5 bases, leaving 12 bases between the germline ends. This CDR3 has 14 amino acids. Germline CDR1 SEHNR, CDR2 FQNEAQ (reference sequence).

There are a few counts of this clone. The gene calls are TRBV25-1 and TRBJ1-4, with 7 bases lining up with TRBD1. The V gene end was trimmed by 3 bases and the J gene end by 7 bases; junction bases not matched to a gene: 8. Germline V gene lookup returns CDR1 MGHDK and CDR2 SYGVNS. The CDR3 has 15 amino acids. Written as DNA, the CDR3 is TGTGCCAGCAGTGACCTAAGGGGGCAAGGTGAAAAACTGTTTTTT. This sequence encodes CASSDLRGQGEKLFF.

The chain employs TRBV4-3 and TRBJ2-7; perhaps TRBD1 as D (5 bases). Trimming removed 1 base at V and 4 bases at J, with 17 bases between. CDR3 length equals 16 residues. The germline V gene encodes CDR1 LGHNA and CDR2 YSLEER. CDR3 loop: CASSQAPRQRFYEQYF. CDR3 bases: TGCGCCAGCAGCCAAGCACCTCGACAGCGATTTTACGAGCAGTACTTC.

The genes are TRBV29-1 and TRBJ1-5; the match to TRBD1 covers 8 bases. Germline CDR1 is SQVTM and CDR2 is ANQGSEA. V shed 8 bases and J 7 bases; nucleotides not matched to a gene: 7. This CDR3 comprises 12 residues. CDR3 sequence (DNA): TGCAGCACTAGGACAGGGAACCAGCCCCAGCATTTT. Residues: CSTRTGNQPQHF.

The CDR3 DNA reads as TGCGCCAGCAGCGCCCAAACCACAGCCGATCGACTGTTTTTT. It yields the protein CASSAQTTADRLFF. The rearrangement links TRBV5-1 to TRBJ1-4, with unresolved D. Germline V gene sequence: CDR1 SGHRS, CDR2 YFSETQ. The CDR3 covers 14 residues. Trimming cost V 4 bases and J 13 bases, with 20 bases left between them.

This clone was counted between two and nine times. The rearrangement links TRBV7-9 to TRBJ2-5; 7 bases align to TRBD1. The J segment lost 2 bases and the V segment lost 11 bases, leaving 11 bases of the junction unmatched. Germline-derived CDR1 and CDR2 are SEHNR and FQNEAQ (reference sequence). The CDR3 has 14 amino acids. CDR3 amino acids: CAGRDRDLQETQYF. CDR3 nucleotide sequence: TGTGCCGGCCGTGACAGGGACCTACAAGAGACCCAGTACTTC.

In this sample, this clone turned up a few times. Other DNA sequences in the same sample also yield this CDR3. Written as DNA, the CDR3 is TGTGCCACCAGCAGAGATCGGGGTCAGCCCCAGCATTTT. This codes for CATSRDRGQPQHF. The chain uses TRBV15 and TRBJ1-5; the D is unclear. The V end was cut by 0 bases, the J end by 6 bases, with 6 bases between. The CDR3 has 13 amino acids. Germline V CDR1 and CDR2: LNHNV, YYDKDF (reference sequence).

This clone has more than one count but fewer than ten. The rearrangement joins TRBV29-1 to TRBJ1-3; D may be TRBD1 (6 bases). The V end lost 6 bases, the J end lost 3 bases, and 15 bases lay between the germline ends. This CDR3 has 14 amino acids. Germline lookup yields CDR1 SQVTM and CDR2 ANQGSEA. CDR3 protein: CSVSFMDSGNTIYF. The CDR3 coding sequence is TGCAGCGTCTCGTTTATGGACAGTGGAAACACCATATATTTT.

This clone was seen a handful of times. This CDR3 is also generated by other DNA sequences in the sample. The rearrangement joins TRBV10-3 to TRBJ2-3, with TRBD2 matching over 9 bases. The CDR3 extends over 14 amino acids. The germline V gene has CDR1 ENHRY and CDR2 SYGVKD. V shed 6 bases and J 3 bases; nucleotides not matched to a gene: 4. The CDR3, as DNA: TGTGCCATCAGAGCGGGAGGTGTTACAGATACGCAGTATTTT. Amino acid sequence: CAIRAGGVTDTQYF.

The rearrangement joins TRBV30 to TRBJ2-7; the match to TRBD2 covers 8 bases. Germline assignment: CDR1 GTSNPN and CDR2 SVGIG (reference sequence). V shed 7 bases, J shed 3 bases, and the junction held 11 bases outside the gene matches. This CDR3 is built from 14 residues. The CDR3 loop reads CASTSTSAYYEQYF. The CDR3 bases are TGTGCCTCAACCTCGACTAGCGCCTACTACGAGCAGTACTTC.

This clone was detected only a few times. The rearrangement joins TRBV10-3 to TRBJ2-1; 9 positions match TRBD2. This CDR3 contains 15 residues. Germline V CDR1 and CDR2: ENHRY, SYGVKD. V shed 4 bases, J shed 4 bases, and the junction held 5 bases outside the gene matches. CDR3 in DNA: TGTGCCATCAGTGGGGGGACTAGCAGTTACAATGAGCAGTTCTTC. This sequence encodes CAISGGTSSYNEQFF.

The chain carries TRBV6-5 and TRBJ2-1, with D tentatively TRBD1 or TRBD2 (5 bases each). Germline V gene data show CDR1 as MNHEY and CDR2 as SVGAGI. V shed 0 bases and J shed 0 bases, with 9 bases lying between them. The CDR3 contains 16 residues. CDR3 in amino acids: CASSYSGTLSYNEQFF. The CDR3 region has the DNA TGTGCCAGCAGTTACTCGGGGACCCTCTCCTACAATGAGCAGTTCTTC.

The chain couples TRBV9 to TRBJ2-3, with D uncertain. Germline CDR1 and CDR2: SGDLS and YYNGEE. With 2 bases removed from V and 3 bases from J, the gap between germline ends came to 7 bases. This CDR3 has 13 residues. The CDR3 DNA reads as TGTGCCAGCAGCGTTGACGAGACAGATACGCAGTATTTT. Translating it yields CASSVDETDTQYF.

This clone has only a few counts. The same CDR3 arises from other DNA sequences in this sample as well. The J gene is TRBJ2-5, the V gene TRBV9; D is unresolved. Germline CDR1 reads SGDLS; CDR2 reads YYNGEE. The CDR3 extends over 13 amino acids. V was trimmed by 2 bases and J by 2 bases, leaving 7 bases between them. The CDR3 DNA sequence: TGTGCCAGCAGCGTGGCAGCACAAGAGACCCAGTACTTC. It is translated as CASSVAAQETQYF.

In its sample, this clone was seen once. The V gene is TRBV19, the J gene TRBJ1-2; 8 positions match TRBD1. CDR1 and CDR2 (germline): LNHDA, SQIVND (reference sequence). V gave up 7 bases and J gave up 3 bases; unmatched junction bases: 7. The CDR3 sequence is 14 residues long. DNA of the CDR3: TGTGCCAGTAAGTCGGGACAGGAGGACTATGGCTACACCTTC. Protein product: CASKSGQEDYGYTF.

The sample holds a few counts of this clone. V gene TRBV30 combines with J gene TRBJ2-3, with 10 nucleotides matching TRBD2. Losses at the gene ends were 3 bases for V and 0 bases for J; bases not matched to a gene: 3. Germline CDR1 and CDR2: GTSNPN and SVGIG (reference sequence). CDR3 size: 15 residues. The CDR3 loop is CAWRNSGRSTDTQYF. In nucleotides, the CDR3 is TGTGCCTGGAGAAATAGCGGGAGGAGCACAGATACGCAGTATTTT.